The T cell receptor (beta chain) described here comes from a study of T cell responses to AZD1222 COVID-19 vaccine. This clone ranks as medium-sized. CDR3 length: 13 amino acids. Germline CDR1 SGHDN, CDR2 FVKESK. With 8 bases removed from V and 5 bases from J, the gap between germline ends came to 15 bases. Here immunoSEQ multiplex PCR was the method, and the copy in TCRdb shows in-frame clones only, minus some. This table has approximately 67,000 clones, 80% to 90% appearing once. This sequence originates from an adult who received the AZD1222 COVID-19 vaccine. V gene TRBV14 combines with J gene TRBJ2-5; no clear D. The input for sequencing was peripheral blood, taken 28 days after the second AZD1222 dose. The CDR3 DNA reads TGTGCCAGCGGACCCACGGAGATGGAGACCCAGTACTTC. Its protein product is CASGPTEMETQYF.